The clone carrying this TCR beta chain came up many times. The antigen remains undetermined. This entry is derived from a study of metastatic and nonmetastatic thyroid tumors. Across the whole study: Thyroid patients, malignant and benign, had repertoires compared across blood and tumor or nodule tissue. Study-level points and caveats: Relative to benign nodules, malignant thyroid tumors were reportedly characterized by significantly elevated TCR beta diversity in blood and tumor.

TCRdb reanalyzed the PCR reads via MiXCR. In the table there are 30,000 to 35,000 clones, 17% of which are singletons. This CDR3 contains 18 residues. The germline V gene encodes CDR1 DFQATT and CDR2 SNEGSKA (reference sequence). V shed 6 bases and J 0 bases; nucleotides not matched to a gene: 19. No patient had received any treatment before thyroid surgery. The specimen sequenced was blood. The TCR was taken from a female donor with papillary thyroid cancer or a benign thyroid nodule (not recorded which). Some clones in this sample may be carry-over from other donors' samples. The chain couples TRBV20-1 to TRBJ2-7; 8 positions match TRBD2. The CDR3 protein is CSAGRGGLGYTGSYEQYF. Here the CDR3 DNA reads TGCAGTGCAGGTCGGGGGGGGTTAGGGTATACGGGCTCCTACGAGCAGTACTTC.